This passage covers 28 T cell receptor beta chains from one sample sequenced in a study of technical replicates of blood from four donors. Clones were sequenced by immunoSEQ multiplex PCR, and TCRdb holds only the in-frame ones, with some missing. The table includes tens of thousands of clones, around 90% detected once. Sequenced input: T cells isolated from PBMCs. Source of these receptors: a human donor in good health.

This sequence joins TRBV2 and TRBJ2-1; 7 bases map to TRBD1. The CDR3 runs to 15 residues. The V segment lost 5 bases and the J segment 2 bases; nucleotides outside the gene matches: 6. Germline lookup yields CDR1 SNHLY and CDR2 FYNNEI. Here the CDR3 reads CASSNRDSPYNEQFF. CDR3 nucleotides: TGTGCCAGCAGTAACCGGGACAGTCCCTACAATGAGCAGTTCTTC.

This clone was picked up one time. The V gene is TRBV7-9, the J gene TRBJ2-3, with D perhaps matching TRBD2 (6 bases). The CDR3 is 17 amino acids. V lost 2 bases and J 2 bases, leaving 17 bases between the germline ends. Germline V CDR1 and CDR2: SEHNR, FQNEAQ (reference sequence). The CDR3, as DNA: TGTGCCAGCAGCTTAAGTCGGTCACTAGCCCTCACAGATACGCAGTATTTT. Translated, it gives CASSLSRSLALTDTQYF. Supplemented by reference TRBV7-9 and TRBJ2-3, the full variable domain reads DTGVSQNPRHKITKRGQNVTFRCDPISEHNRLYWYRQTLGQGPEFLTYFQNEAQLEKSRLLSDRFSAERPKGSFSTLEIQRTEQGDSAMYLCASSLSRSLALTDTQYFGPGTRLTVL.

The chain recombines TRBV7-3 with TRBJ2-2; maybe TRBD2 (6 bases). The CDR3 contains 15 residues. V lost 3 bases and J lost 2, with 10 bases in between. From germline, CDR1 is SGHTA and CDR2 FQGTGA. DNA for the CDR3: TGTGCCAGCAGCTTGGCGGGGAGCAACACCGGGGAGCTGTTTTTT. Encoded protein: CASSLAGSNTGELFF.

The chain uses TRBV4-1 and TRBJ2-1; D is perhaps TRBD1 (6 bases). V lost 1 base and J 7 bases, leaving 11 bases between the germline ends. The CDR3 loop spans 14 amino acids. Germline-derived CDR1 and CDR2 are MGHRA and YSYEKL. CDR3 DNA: TGCGCCAGCAGCCAAGTCACAACAGGGAATGAGCAGTTCTTC. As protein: CASSQVTTGNEQFF.

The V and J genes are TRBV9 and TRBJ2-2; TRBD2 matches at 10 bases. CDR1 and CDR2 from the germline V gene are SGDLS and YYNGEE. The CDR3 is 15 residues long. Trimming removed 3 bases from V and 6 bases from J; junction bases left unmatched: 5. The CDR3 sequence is CASSGTSGASGELFF. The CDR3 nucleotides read TGTGCCAGCAGCGGTACTAGCGGGGCTTCCGGGGAGCTGTTTTTT.

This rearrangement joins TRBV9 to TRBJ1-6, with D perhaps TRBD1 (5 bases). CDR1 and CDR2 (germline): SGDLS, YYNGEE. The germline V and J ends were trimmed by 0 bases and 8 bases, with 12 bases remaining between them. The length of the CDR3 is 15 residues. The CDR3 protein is CASSVEVGGYSPLHF. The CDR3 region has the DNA TGTGCCAGCAGCGTAGAAGTCGGGGGTTATTCACCCCTCCACTTT.

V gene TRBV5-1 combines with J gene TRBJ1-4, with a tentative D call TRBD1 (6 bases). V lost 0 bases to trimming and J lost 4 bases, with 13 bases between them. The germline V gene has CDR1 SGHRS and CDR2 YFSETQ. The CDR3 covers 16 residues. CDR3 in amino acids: CASSLEGVGGNEKLFF. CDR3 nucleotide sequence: TGCGCCAGCAGCTTGGAGGGGGTCGGTGGTAATGAAAAACTGTTTTTT. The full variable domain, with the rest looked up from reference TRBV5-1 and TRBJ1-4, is KAGVTQTPRYLIKTRGQQVTLSCSPISGHRSVSWYQQTPGQGLQFLFEYFSETQRNKGNFPGRFSGRQFSNSRSEMNVSTLELGDSALYLCASSLEGVGGNEKLFFGSGTQLSVL.

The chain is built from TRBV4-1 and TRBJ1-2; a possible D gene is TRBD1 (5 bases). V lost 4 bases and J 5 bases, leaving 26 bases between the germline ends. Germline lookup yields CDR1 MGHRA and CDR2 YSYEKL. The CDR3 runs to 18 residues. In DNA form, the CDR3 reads TGCGCCAGCAGCCCCAAAGCACTTATTACGACAGAACCTTATGGCTACACCTTC. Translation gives CASSPKALITTEPYGYTF.

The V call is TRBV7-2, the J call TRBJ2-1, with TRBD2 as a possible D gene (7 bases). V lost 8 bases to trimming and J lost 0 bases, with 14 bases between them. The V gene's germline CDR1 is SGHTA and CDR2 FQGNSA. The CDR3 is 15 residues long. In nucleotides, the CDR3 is TGTGCCAGCTTGAGGGGGGGGAGCTCCTACAATGAGCAGTTCTTC. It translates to CASLRGGSSYNEQFF.

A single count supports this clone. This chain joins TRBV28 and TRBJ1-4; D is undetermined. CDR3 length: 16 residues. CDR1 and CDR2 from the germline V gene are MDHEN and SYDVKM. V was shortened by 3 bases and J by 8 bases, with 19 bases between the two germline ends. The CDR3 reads CASSLPLPGGREKLFF. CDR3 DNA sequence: TGTGCCAGCAGTTTGCCACTACCGGGTGGAAGGGAAAAACTGTTTTTT.

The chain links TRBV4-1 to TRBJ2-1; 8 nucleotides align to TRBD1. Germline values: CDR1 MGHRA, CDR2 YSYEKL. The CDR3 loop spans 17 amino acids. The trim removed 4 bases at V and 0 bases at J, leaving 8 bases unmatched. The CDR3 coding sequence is TGCGCCAGCAGCCGAGAGGACAGGGCCAGCTCCTACAATGAGCAGTTCTTC. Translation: CASSREDRASSYNEQFF.

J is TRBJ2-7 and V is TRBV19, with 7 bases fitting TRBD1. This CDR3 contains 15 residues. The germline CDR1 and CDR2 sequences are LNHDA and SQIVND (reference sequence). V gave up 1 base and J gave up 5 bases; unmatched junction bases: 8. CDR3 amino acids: CASSIGTGTVNEQYF. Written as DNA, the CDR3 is TGTGCCAGTAGTATAGGCACCGGGACAGTAAACGAGCAGTACTTC.

CDR3 amino acids: CASSPLLDRDGGYTF. Here the CDR3 DNA reads TGTGCCAGCAGCCCACTACTTGACAGGGATGGTGGCTACACCTTC. The chain carries TRBV7-8 and TRBJ1-2; TRBD1 aligns across 7 bases. The CDR3 loop spans 15 amino acids. Germline lookup yields CDR1 SGHVS and CDR2 FQNEAQ. V lost 5 bases, J lost 7 bases, and 13 bases stayed unmatched.

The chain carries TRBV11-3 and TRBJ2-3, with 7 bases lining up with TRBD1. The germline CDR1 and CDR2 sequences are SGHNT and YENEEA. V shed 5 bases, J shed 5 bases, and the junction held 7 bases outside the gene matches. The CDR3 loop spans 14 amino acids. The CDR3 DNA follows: TGTGCCAGCAGCCTTGGGACAGCAGAAGATACGCAGTATTTT. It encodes CASSLGTAEDTQYF. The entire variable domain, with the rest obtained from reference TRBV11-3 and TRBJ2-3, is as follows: EAGVVQSPRYKIIEKKQPVAFWCNPISGHNTLYWYLQNLGQGPELLIRYENEEAVDDSQLPKDRFSAERLKGVDSTLKIQPAELGDSAVYLCASSLGTAEDTQYFGPGTRLTVL.

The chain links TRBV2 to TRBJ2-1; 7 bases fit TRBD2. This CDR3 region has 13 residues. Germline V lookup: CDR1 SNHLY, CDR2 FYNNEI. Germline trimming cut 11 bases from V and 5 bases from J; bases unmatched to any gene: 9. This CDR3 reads CAGRDYTNNEQFF. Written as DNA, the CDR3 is TGTGCCGGCCGGGACTACACTAACAATGAGCAGTTCTTC. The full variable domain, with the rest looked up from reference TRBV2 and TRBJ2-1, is EPEVTQTPSHQVTQMGQEVILRCVPISNHLYFYWYRQILGQKVEFLVSFYNNEISEKSEIFDDQFSVERPDGSNFTLKIRSTKLEDSAMYFCAGRDYTNNEQFFGPGTRLTVL.

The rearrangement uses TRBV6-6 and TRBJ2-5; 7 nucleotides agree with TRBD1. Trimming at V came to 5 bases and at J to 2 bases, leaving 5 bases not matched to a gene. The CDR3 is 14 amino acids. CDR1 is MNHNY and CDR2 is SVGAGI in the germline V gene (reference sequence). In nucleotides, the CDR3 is TGTGCCAGCAGTCTCCCGGGACAGCAAGAGACCCAGTACTTC. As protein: CASSLPGQQETQYF.

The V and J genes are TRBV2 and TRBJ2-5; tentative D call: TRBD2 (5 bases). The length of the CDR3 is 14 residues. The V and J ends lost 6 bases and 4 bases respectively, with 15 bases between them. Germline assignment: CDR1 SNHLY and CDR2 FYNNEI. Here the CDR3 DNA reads TGTGCCAGCAGACTGGACTTGACGAGAGAGACCCAGTACTTC. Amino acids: CASRLDLTRETQYF. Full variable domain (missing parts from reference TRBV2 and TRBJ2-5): EPEVTQTPSHQVTQMGQEVILRCVPISNHLYFYWYRQILGQKVEFLVSFYNNEISEKSEIFDDQFSVERPDGSNFTLKIRSTKLEDSAMYFCASRLDLTRETQYFGPGTRLLVL.

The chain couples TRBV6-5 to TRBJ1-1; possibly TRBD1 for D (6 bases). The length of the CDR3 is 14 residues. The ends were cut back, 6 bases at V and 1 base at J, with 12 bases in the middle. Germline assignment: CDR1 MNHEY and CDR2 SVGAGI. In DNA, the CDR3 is TGTGCCAGCAGCCACGAAGGGGGGAACACTGAAGCTTTCTTT. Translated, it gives CASSHEGGNTEAFF.

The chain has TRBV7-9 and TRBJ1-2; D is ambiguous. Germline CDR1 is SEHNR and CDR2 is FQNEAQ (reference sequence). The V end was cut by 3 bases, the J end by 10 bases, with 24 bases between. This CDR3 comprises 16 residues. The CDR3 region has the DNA TGTGCCAGCAGCTTCGCAGCTGAGAAGACCCGGCGGGACTACACCTTC. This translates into CASSFAAEKTRRDYTF.

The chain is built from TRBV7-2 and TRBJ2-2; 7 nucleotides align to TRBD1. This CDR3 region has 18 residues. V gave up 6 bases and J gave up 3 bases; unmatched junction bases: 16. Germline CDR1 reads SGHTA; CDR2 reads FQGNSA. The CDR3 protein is CASSPWVVAGGYTGELFF. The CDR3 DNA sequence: TGTGCCAGCAGTCCCTGGGTCGTCGCAGGGGGATACACCGGGGAGCTGTTTTTT. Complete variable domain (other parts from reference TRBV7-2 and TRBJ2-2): GAGVSQSPSNKVTEKGKDVELRCDPISGHTALYWYRQSLGQGLEFLIYFQGNSAPDKSGLPSDRFSAERTGGSVSTLTIQRTQQEDSAVYLCASSPWVVAGGYTGELFFGEGSRLTVL.

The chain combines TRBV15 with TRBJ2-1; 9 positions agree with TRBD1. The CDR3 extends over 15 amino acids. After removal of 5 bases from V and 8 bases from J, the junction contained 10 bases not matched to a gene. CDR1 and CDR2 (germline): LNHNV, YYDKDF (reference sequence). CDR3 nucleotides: TGTGCCACCAGCCCCCGGGACAGGGAATTCGATGAGCAGTTCTTC. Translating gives CATSPRDREFDEQFF.

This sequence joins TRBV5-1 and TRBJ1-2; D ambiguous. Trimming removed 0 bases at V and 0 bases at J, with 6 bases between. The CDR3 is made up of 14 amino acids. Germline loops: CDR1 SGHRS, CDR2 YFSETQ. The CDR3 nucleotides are TGCGCCAGCAGCTTGGAAACAGCTAACTATGGCTACACCTTC. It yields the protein CASSLETANYGYTF.

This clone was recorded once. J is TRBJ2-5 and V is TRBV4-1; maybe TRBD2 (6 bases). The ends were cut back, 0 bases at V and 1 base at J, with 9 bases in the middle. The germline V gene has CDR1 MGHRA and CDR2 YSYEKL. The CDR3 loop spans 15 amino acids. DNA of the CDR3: TGCGCCAGCAGCCAAGAAGGGAGGCCCCAAGAGACCCAGTACTTC. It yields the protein CASSQEGRPQETQYF.

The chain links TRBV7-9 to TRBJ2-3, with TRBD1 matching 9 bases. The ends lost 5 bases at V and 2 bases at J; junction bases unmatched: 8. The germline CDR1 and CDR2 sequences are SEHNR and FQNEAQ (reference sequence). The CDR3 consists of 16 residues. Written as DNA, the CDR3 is TGTGCCAGCAGCGAGGGCACAGGGGGCGCCACAGATACGCAGTATTTT. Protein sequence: CASSEGTGGATDTQYF.

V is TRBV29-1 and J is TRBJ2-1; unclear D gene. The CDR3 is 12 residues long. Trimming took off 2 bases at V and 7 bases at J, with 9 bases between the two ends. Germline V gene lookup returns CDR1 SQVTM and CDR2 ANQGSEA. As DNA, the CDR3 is TGCAGCGTTGAACGCCAGTATAATGAGCAGTTCTTC. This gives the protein CSVERQYNEQFF.

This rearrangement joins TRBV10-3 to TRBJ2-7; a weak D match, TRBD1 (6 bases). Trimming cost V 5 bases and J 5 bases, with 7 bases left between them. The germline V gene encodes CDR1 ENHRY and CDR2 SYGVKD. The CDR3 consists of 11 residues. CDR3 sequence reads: CAISYRDEQYF. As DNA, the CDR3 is TGTGCCATCAGTTACAGGGACGAGCAGTACTTC.

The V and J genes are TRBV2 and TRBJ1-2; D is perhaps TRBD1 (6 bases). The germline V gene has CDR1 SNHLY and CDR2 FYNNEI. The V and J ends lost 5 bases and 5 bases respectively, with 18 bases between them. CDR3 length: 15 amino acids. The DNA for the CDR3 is TGTGCCAGCAGTATCTTTCAGGGGTACGAATATGGCTACACCTTC. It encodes CASSIFQGYEYGYTF.

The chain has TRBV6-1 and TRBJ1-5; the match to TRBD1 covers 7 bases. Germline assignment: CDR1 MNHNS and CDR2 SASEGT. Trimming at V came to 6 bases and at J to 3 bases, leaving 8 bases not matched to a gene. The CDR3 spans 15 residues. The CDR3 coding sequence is TGTGCCAGCAGCCCCGAAGGGGGCTACAATCAGCCCCAGCATTTT. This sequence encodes CASSPEGGYNQPQHF.